This T cell receptor (beta chain) emerged from a study of a mutant IDH1 vaccine in newly diagnosed glioma. Study-level information: Most patients had radiochemotherapy with temozolomide before enrollment; others had one alone.

Study results and limitations: Overall, approximately 93% of patients had vaccine-induced immune responses.

CDR1 and CDR2 (germline): LGHNA, YSLEER. Trimming at V came to 0 bases and at J to 6 bases, leaving 7 bases not matched to a gene. The CDR3 contains 17 residues. The time point here: week 23, last vaccination. Vaccine doses each comprised 300 ug of mutant IDH1 20-mer peptide, with topical imiquimod. The method was immunoSEQ multiplex PCR; TCRdb's version includes in-frame clones alone and lacks a portion of them. This sample has approximately 44,000 clones, with around 85% found just once. To note about this clone: The target antigen is unknown.

The specimen comprised PBMCs, sampled from a glioma patient whose treatment included an IDH1 peptide vaccine. The clonotype was recovered from a woman aged 18-29 years with glioma. Some clones in this sample may be carry-over from other donors' samples. The rearrangement joins TRBV4-3 to TRBJ2-2, with 10 bases matching TRBD2. The CDR3 loop reads CASSQDNGAGGPGELFF. CDR3 DNA sequence: TGCGCCAGCAGCCAAGATAACGGAGCGGGGGGGCCCGGGGAGCTGTTTTTT.